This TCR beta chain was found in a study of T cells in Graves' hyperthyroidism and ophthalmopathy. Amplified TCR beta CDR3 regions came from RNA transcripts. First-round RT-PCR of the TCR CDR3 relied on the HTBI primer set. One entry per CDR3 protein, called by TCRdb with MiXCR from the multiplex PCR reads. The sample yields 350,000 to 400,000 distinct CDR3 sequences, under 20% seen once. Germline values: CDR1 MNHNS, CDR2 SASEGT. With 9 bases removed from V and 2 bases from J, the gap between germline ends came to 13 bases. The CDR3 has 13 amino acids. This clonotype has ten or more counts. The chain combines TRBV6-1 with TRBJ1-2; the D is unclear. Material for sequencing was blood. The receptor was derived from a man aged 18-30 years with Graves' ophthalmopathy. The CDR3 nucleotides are TGTGCCAGTAGGACGGCGGGGAACTATGGCTACACCTTC. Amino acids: CASRTAGNYGYTF.